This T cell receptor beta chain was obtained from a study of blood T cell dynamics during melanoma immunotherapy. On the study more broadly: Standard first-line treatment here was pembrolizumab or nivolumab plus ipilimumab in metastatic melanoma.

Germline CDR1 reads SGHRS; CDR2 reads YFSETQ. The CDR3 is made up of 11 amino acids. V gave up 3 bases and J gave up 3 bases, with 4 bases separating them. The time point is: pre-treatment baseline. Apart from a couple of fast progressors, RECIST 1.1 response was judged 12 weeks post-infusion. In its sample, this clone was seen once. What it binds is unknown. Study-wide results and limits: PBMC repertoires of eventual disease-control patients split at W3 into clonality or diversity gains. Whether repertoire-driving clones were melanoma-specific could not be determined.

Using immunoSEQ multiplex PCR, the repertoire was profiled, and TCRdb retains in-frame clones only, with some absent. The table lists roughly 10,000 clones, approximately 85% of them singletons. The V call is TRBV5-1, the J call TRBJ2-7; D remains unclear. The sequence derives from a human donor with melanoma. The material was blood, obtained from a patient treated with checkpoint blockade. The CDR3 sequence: CASSSSYEQYF. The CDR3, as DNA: TGCGCCAGCAGCTCCAGCTACGAGCAGTACTTC.